This T cell receptor beta chain was sequenced in a study of vaccination and CD4 T cells after COVID-19. Study-wide background: Investigators sampled three convalescent patients at day 14 and days 161 to 241 post-vaccination.

The CDR3 consists of 13 residues. Germline lookup yields CDR1 LNHNV and CDR2 YYDKDF (reference sequence). General study findings and limits: Median SARS-CoV-2-reactive clonotype numbers went from roughly 19 to 38; this increase was not significant. Spike mono-reactivity held for 304 of 307 vaccine-specific clones in convalescent patients.

Time point described: late sampling 161 to 241 days after vaccination in three convalescent patients. The treatment is: approximately nine-day PBMC culture with coronavirus spike peptide pools or control peptides (ViraFEST assay). About this clonotype itself: The antigen is unknown. An end of the junction differs from the germline gene, which may be a read error.

Sequence data for DNA of cultured CD4+ T cells were generated by the Oncomine TCR Beta short-read assay. TCRdb re-derived calls from the PCR reads in MiXCR, one entry per CDR3 protein. The sample comprises approximately 27,000 distinct CDR3 sequences, 36% of which are singletons, and about 3.4% rests with the top ten. The clonotype originates from a human donor who had recovered from COVID-19. The material was CD4+ T cells from blood, cultured in vitro, obtained about 7 months after SARS-CoV-2 vaccination. The chain combines TRBV15 with TRBJ2-3; maybe TRBD2 (6 bases). CDR3 amino acids: CATSRDRGRDPDF. DNA of the CDR3: TGTGCCACCAGCAGAGATCGAGGGCGGGACCCGGATTTT.